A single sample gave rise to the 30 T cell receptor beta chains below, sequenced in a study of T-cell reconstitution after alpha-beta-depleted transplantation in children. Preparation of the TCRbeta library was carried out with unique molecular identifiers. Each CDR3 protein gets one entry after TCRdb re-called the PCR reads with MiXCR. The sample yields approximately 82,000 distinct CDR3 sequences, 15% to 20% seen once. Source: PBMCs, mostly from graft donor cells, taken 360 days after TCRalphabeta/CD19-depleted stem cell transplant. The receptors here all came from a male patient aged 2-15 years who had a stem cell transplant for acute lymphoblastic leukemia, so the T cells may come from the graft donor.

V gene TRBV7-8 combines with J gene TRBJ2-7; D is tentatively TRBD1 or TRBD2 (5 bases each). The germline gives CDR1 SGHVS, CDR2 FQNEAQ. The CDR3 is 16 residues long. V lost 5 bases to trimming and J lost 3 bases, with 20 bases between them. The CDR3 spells CASSPRMGLAYYEQYF. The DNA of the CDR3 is TGTGCCAGCAGCCCCCGAATGGGGCTAGCCTACTACGAGCAGTACTTC.

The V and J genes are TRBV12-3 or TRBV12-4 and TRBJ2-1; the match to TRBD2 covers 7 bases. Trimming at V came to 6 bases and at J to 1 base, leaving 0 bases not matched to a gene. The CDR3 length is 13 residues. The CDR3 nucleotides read TGTGCCAGCAGCGGGGGGTCCTACAATGAGCAGTTCTTC. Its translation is CASSGGSYNEQFF.

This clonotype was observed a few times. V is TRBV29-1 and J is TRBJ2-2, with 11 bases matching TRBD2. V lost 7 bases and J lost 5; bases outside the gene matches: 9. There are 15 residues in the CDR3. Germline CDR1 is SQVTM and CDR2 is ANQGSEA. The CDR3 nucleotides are TGCAGCGCCAGAGTAGCGGGAGGGAGAACCGGGGAGCTGTTTTTT. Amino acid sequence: CSARVAGGRTGELFF.

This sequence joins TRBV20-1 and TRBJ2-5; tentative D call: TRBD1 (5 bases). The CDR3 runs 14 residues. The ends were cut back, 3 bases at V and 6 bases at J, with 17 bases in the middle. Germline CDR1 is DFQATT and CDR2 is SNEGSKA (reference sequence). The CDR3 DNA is TGCAGTGCTAGTTTTAATGGGGCTTACCAGACCCAGTACTTC. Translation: CSASFNGAYQTQYF.

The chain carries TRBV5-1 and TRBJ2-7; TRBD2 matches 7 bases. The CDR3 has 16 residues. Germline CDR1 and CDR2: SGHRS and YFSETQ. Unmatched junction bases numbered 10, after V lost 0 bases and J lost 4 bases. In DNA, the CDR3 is TGCGCCAGCAGCTTGGCCGTAACGGGAGGTAGTTACGAGCAGTACTTC. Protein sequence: CASSLAVTGGSYEQYF.

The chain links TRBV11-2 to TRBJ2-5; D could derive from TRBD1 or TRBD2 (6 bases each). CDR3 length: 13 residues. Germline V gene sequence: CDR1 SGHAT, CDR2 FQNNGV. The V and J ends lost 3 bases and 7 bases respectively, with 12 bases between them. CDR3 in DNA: TGTGCCAGCAGCTTTGGGGGGCAGGGGACCCAGTACTTC. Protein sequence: CASSFGGQGTQYF.

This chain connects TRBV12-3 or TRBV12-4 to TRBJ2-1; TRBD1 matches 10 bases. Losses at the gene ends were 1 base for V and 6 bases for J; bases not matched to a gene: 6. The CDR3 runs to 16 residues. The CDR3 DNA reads TGTGCCAGCAGTTTAGGGTCTGGACAGGGGGGCAATGAGCAGTTCTTC. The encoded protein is CASSLGSGQGGNEQFF.

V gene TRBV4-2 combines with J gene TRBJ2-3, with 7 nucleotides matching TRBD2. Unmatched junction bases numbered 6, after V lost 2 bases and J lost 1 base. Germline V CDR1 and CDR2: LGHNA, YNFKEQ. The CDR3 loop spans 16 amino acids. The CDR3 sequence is CASSQPLAGGTDTQYF. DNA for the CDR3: TGTGCCAGCAGCCAACCCTTGGCGGGAGGCACAGATACGCAGTATTTT.

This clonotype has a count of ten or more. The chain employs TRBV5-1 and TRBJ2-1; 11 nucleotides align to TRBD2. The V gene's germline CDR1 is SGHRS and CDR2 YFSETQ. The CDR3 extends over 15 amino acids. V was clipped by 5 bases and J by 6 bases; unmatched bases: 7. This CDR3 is CASRSGTSGLNEQFF. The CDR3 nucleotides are TGCGCCAGCAGGTCCGGGACTAGCGGTCTCAATGAGCAGTTCTTC.

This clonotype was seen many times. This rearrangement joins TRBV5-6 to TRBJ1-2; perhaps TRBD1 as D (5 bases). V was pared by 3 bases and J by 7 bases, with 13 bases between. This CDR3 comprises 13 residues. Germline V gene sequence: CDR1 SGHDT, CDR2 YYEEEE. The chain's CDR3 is CASSYDRGSGYTF. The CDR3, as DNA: TGTGCCAGCAGCTACGATCGGGGCAGTGGCTACACCTTC.

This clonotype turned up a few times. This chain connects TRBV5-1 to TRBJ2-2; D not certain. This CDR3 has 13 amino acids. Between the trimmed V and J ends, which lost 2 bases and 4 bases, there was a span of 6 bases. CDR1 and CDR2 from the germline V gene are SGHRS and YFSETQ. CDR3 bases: TGCGCCAGCAGCTTAGGGTTCACCGGGGAGCTGTTTTTT. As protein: CASSLGFTGELFF.

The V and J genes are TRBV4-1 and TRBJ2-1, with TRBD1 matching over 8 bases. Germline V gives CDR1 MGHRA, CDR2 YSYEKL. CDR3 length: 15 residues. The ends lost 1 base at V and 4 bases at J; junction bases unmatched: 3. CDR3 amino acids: CASSQGGQVYNEQFF. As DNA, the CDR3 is TGCGCCAGCAGCCAAGGGGGACAGGTGTACAATGAGCAGTTCTTC.

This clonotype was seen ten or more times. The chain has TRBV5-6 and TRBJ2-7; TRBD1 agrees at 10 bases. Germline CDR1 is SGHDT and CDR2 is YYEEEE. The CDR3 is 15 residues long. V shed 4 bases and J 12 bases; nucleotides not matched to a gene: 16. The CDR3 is CASSRRDRGFVSPYF. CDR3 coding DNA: TGTGCCAGCAGCCGCCGGGACAGGGGCTTTGTCTCTCCGTACTTC.

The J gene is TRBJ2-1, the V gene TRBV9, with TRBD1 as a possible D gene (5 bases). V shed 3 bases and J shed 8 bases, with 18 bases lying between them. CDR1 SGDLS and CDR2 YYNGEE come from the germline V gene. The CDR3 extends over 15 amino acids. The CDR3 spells CASSETVHAWDEQFF. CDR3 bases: TGTGCCAGCAGCGAGACAGTACACGCGTGGGATGAGCAGTTCTTC.

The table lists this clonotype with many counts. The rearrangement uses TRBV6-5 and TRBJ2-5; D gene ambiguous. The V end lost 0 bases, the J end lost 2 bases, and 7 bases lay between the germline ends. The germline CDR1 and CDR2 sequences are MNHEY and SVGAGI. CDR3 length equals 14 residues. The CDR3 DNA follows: TGTGCCAGCAGTTACTCACCCGGACAAGAGACCCAGTACTTC. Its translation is CASSYSPGQETQYF.

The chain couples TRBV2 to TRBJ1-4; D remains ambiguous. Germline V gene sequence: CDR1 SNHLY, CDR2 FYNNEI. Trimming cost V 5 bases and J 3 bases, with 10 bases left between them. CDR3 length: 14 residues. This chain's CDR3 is CASSPRIANEKLFF. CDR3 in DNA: TGTGCCAGCAGTCCGAGGATTGCTAATGAAAAACTGTTTTTT.

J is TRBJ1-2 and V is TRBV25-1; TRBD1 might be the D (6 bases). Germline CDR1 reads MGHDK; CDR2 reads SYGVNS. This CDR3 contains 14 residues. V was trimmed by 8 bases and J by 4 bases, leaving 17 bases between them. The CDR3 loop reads CASGAGQPPYGYTF. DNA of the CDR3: TGTGCCAGCGGAGCTGGACAGCCTCCCTATGGCTACACCTTC.

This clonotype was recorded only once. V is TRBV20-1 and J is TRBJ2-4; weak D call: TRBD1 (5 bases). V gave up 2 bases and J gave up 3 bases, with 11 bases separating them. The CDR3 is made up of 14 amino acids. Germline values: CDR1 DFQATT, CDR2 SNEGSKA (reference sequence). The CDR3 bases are TGCAGTGCTAGACGACAGTGGTTCAAAAACATTCAGTACTTC. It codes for CSARRQWFKNIQYF.

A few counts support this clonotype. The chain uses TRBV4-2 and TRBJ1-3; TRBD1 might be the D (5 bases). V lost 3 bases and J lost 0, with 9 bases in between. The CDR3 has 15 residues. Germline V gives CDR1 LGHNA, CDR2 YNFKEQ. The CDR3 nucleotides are TGTGCCAGCAGCCATTTACAGGTCTCTGGAAACACCATATATTTT. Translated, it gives CASSHLQVSGNTIYF.

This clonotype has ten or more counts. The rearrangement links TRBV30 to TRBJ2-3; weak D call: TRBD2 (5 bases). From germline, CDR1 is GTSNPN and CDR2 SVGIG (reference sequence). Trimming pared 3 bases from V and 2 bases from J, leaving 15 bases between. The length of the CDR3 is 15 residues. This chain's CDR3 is CAWSPGLALTDTQYF. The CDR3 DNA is TGTGCCTGGAGCCCTGGACTGGCACTCACAGATACGCAGTATTTT.

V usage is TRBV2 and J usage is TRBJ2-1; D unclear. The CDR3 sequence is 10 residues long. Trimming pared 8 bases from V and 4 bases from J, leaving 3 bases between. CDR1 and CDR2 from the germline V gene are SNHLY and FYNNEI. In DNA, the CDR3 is TGTGCCAGCTGGTACAATGAGCAGTTCTTC. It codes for CASWYNEQFF.

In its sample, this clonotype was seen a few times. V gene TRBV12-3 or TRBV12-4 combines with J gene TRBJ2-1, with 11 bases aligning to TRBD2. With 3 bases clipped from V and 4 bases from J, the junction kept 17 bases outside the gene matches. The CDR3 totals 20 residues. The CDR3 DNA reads TGTGCCAGCAGTTTCCGGACGTCGGGACTAGCGGCACCTTATTACAATGAGCAGTTCTTC. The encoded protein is CASSFRTSGLAAPYYNEQFF.

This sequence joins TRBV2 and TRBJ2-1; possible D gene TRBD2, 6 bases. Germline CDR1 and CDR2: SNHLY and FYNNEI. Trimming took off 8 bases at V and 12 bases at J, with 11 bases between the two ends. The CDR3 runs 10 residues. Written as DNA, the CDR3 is TGTGCCAGCCGGGGGACGCGGCAGTTCTTC. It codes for CASRGTRQFF.

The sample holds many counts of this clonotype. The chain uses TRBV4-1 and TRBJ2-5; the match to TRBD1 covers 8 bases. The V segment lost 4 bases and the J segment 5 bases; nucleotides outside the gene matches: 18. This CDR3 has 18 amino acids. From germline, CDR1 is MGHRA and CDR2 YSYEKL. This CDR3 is CASSPKRFFGQGGETQYF. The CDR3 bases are TGCGCCAGCAGCCCAAAGCGGTTCTTCGGACAGGGCGGGGAGACCCAGTACTTC.

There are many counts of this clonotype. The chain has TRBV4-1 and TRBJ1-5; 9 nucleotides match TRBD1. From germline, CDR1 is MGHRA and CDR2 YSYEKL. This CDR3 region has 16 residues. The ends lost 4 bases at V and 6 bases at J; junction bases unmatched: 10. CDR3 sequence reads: CASSPVNRGLFQPQHF. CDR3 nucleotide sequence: TGCGCCAGCAGCCCCGTCAACAGGGGGCTGTTTCAGCCCCAGCATTTT.

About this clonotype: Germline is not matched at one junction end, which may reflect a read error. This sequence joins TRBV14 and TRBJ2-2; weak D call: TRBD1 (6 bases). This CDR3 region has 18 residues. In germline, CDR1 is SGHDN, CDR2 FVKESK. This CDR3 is CASSHPKNREWNTRELFF. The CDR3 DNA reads TGTGCCAGCAGCCACCCCAAAAACAGGGAGTGGAACACCAGGGAGCTGTTTTTT.

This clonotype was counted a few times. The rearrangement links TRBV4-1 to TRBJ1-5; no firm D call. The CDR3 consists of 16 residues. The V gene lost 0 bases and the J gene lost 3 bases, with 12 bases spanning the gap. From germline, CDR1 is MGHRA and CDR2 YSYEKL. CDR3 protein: CASSQDSGGFNQPQHF. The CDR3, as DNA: TGCGCCAGCAGCCAAGATTCAGGAGGGTTCAATCAGCCCCAGCATTTT.

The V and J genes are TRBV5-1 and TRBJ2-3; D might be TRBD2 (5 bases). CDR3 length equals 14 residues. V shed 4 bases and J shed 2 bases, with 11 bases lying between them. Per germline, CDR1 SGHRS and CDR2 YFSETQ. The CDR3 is CASSPRGVTDTQYF. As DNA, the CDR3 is TGCGCCAGCAGCCCCCGGGGAGTCACAGATACGCAGTATTTT.

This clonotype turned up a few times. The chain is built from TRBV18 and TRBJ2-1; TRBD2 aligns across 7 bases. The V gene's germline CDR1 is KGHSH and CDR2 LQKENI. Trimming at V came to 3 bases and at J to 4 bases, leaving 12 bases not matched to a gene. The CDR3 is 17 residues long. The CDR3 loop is CASSPQRDLLPYNEQFF. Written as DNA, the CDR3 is TGTGCCAGCTCACCTCAGCGGGACCTTCTCCCTTACAATGAGCAGTTCTTC.

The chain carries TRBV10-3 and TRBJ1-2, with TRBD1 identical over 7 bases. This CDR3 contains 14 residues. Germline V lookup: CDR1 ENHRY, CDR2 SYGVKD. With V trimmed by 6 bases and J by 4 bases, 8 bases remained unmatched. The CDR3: CAIRPDRASYGYTF. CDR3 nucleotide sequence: TGTGCCATCAGACCTGACAGGGCGAGCTATGGCTACACCTTC.